This T cell receptor beta chain was captured by sequencing in a study of glioma-infiltrating T cells after dendritic cell vaccination. A word on this clone: This sample also contains other DNA sequences that code for the same CDR3.

Repertoires were generated with immunoSEQ multiplex PCR, while TCRdb's copy carries only in-frame clones and drops some. The sample has 80,000 to 95,000 clones, less than 85% seen once. Specified time point: after dendritic cell vaccination, including at tumor progression/relapse. Trimming took 3 bases from V and 4 from J; bases not matched to a gene: 4. This CDR3 spans 14 amino acids. The germline CDR1 and CDR2 sequences are SGHRS and YFSETQ. Here the sequenced sample was blood, taken after dendritic cell vaccination. The TCR comes from a human donor with glioblastoma. The V and J genes are TRBV5-1 and TRBJ1-5, with 7 bases identical to TRBD1. The chain's CDR3 is CASSSGQPNQPQHF. CDR3 DNA: TGCGCCAGCAGCTCGGGACAGCCAAATCAGCCCCAGCATTTT.